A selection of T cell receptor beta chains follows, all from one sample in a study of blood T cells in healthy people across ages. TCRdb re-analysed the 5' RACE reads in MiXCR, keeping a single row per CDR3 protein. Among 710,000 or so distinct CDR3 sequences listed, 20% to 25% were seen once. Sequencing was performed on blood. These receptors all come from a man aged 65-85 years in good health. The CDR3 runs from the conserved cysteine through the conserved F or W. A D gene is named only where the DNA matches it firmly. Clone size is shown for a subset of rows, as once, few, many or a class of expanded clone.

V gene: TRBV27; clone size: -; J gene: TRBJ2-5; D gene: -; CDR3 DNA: TGTGCCAGCAGTCCCCGAGCTGGTATGGGGTTCTTC; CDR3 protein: CASSPRAGMGFF
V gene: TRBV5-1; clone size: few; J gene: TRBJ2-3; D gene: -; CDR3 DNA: TGCGCCAGCAGCTCCCAGACTCATCCAGATACGCAGTATTTT; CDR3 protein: CASSSQTHPDTQYF
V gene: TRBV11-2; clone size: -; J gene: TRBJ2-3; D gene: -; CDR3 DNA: TGTGCCAGCAGCTCGTCATCTGTGATAGATACGCAGTATTTT; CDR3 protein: CASSSSSVIDTQYF
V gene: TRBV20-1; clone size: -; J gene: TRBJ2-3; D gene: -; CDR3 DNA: TGCAGTGCCCACAGGGTGGGGTTTTCAGATACGCAGTATTTT; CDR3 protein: CSAHRVGFSDTQYF
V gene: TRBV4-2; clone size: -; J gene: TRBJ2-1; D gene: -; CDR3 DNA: TGTGCCAGCAGCCAAGTTTCGGGCCCAAGGGCGGATGAGCAGTTCTTC; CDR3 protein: CASSQVSGPRADEQFF
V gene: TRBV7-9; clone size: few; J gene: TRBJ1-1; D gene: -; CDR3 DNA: TGTGCCAGCAGCGTAGCACGGACGTATGAGAACACTGAAGCTTTCTTT; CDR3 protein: CASSVARTYENTEAFF
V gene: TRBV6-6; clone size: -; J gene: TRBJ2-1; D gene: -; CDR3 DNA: TGTGCCAGCAGTTTGTTGGTCAGGGGTTACAATGAGCAGTTCTTC; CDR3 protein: CASSLLVRGYNEQFF
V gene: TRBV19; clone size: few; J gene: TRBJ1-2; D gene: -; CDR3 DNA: TGTGCCAGTAGGGAGGGCCATCGTGGCTACACCTTC; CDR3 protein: CASREGHRGYTF
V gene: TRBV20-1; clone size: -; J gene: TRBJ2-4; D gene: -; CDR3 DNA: TGCAGTGCTAGAGATCAGGAGGCTAGCGTGGGCAAAAACATTCAGTACTTC; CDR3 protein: CSARDQEASVGKNIQYF
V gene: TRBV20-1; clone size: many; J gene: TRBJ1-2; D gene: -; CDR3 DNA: TGCAGTGCTAGAGTTCGTTTAGAGGGCTACACCTTC; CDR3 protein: CSARVRLEGYTF
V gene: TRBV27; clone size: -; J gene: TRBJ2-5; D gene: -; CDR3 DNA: TGTGCCAGCAGTTGGGGACGGAACCAAGAGACCCAGTACTTC; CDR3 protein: CASSWGRNQETQYF
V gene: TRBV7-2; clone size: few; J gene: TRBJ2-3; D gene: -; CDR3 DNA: TGTGCCAGCAGCTTAGATCCGGGGGATACGCAGTATTTT; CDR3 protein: CASSLDPGDTQYF
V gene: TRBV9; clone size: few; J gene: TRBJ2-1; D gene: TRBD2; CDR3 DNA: TGTGCCAGCAGCGTCGTAGCGGGGGGTTACAATGAGCAGTTCTTC; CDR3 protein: CASSVVAGGYNEQFF
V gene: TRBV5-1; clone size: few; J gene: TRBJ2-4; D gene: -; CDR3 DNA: TGCGCCAGCAGCTTGTTGTTAGAACCCAAAAACATTCAGTACTTC; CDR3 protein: CASSLLLEPKNIQYF
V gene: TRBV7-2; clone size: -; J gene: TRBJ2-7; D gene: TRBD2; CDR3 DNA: TGTGCCAGCAGCCCCAAGACTAGCGGGGATTACGAGCAGTACTTC; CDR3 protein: CASSPKTSGDYEQYF
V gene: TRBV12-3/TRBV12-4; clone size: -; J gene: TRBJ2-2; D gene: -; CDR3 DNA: TGCGCCAGCAGTCCTGGGGTTAACACCGGGGAGCTGTTTTTT; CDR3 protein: CASSPGVNTGELFF
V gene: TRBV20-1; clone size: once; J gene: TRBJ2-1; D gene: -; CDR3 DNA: TGCAGTGCTAGAACGATAATTGGGGGAATCTACAATGAGCAGTTCTTC; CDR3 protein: CSARTIIGGIYNEQFF
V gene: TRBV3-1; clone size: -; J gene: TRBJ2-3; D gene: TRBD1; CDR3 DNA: TGTGCCAGCAGCCAAGATCTTGGGACAGGCACAGATACGCAGTATTTT; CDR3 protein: CASSQDLGTGTDTQYF
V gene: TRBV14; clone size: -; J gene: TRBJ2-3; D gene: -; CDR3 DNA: TGTGCCAGCAGCCAAATGGCGGGACCGGGCACAGATACGCAGTATTTT; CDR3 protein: CASSQMAGPGTDTQYF
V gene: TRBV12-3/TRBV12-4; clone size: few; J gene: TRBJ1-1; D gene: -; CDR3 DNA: TGTGCCAGCAGTTTCGGGTATTATGAAGCTTTCTTT; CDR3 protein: CASSFGYYEAFF
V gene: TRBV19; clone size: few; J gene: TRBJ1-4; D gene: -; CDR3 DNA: TGTGCCAGTAGTAAAGAAGGGCAGGTGTATATTAATGAAAAACTGTTTTTT; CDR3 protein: CASSKEGQVYINEKLFF
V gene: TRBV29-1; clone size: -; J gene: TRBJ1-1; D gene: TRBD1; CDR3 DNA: TGCAGCGTCAGGGGGCCCCATGCTGAAGCTTTCTTT; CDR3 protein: CSVRGPHAEAFF